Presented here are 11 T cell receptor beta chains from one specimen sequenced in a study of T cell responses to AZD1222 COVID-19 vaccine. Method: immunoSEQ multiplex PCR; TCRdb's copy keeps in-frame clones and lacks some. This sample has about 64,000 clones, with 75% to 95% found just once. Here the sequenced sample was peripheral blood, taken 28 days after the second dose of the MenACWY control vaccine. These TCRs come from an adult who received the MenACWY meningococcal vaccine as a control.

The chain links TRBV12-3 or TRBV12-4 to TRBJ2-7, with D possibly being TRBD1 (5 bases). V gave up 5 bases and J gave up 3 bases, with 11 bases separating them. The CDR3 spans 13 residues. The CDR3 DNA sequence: TGTGCCAGCAGTCCAGGGCCCCGCTACGAGCAGTACTTC. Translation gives CASSPGPRYEQYF.

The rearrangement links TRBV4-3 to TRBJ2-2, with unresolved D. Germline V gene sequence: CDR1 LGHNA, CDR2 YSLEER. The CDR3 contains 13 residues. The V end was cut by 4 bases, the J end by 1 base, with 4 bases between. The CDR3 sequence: CASSPLNTGELFF. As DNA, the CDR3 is TGCGCCAGCAGCCCTCTGAACACCGGGGAGCTGTTTTTT.

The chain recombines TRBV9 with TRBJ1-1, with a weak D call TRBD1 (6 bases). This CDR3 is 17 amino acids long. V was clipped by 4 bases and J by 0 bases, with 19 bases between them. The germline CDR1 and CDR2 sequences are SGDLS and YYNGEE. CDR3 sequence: CASSPRGGRSMNTEAFF. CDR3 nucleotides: TGTGCCAGCAGCCCACGAGGGGGTCGTTCAATGAACACTGAAGCTTTCTTT. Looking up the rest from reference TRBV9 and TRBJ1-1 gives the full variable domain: DSGVTQTPKHLITATGQRVTLRCSPRSGDLSVYWYQQSLDQGLQFLIQYYNGEERAKGNILERFSAQQFPDLHSELNLSSLELGDSALYFCASSPRGGRSMNTEAFFGQGTRLTVV.

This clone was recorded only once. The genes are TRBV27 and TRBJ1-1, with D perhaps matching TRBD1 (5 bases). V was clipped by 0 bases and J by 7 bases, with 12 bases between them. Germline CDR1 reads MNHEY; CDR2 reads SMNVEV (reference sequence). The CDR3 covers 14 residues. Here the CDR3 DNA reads TGTGCCAGCAGTTTATCGGCTGGGGGGGTTGAAGCTTTCTTT. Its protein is CASSLSAGGVEAFF.

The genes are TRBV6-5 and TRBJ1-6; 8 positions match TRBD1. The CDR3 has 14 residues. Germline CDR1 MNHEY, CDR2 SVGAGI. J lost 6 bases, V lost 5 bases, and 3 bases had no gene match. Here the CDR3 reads CASSQDRVNSPLHF. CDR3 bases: TGTGCCAGCAGTCAGGACAGGGTTAATTCACCCCTCCACTTT.

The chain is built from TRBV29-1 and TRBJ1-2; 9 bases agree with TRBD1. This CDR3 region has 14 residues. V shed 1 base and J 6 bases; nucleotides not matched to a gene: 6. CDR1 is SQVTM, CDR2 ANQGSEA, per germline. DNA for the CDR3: TGCAGCGTTGAAGGAGGACAGGGGACGCATGGCTACACCTTC. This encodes CSVEGGQGTHGYTF.

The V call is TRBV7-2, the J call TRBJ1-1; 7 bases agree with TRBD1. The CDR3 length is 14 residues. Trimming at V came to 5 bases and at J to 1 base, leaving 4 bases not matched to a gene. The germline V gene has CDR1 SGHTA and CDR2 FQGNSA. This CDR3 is CASSTGQPNTEAFF. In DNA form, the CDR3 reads TGTGCCAGCAGCACGGGACAGCCGAACACTGAAGCTTTCTTT.

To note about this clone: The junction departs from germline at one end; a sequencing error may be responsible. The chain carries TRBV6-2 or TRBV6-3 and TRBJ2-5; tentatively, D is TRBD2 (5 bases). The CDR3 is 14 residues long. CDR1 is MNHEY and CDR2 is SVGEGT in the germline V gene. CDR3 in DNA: TGTGCCAGTAGTTACCGGAGGAGCCGAGAGACCCAGTACTTC. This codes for CASSYRRSRETQYF.

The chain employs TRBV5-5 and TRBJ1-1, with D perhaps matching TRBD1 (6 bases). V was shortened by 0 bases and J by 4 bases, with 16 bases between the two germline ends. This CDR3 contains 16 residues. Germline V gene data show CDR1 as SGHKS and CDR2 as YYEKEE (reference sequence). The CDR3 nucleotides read TGTGCCAGCAGCTTGGGGGGGTTACAGGGTCTCACTGAAGCTTTCTTT. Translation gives CASSLGGLQGLTEAFF.

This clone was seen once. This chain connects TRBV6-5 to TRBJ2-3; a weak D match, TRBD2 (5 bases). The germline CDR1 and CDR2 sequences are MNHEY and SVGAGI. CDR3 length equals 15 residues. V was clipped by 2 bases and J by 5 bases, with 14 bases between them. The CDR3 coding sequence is TGTGCCAGCAGTTACGGCGGAGCCACTAGAGATACGCAGTATTTT. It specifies CASSYGGATRDTQYF.

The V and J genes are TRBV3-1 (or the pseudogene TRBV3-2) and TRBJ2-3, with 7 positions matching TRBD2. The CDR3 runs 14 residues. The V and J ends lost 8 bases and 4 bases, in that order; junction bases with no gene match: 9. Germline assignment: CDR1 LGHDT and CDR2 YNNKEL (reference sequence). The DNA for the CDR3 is TGTGCCAGCCAGGCGGGAGTCCCCCCAGATACGCAGTATTTT. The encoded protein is CASQAGVPPDTQYF.